This TCR beta chain emerged from a study of OX40 agonist ivuxolimab in advanced cancers. Whole-study findings and limits: The work left the antigen specificity of expanded peripheral T cells undetermined. Compared with CD4+, CD8+ T cells on average had more expanded clones.

CDR1 is PRHDT and CDR2 is FYEKMQ in the germline V gene (reference sequence). V was clipped by 3 bases and J by 5 bases, with 7 bases between them. CDR3 size: 12 residues. With regard to this clone: Its target is unknown.

Blood was sampled at baseline, cycle 4 day 1, and cycle 7 day 1. Method: immunoSEQ multiplex PCR; TCRdb's copy keeps in-frame clones and lacks some. The data show tens of thousands of clones, with just over 90% seen just once and approximately 25% held by the top ten. This chain connects TRBV13 to TRBJ1-1; no reliable D call. This specimen consisted of CD4+ or CD8+ T cells sorted from blood, obtained in a trial of the OX40 agonist ivuxolimab. This TCR was sampled from an adult with an advanced solid tumor such as melanoma, head and neck, liver or kidney cancer. The CDR3 region is CASSFGGTEAFF. The CDR3 DNA follows: TGTGCCAGCAGCTTTGGAGGTACTGAAGCTTTCTTT. The entire variable domain, with the rest obtained from reference TRBV13 and TRBJ1-1, is as follows: AAGVIQSPRHLIKEKRETATLKCYPIPRHDTVYWYQQGPGQDPQFLISFYEKMQSDKGSIPDRFSAQQFSDYHSELNMSSLELGDSALYFCASSFGGTEAFFGQGTRLTVV.